The 15 T cell receptor beta chains presented below share a single source sample, sequenced in a study of shared T cell receptors in the human thymus (dated by TCRdb to about 2021). The library came from the immunoSEQ multiplex PCR assay. TCRdb took this table from immuneACCESS and kept in-frame rearrangements with V and J called. Such tables lack part of the clones; where checked against another copy, unresolved V genes explain under half of the gap, and the rest is unexplained. For this sample there are about 380,000 clones; about 95% appear just once. The ten top clones hold roughly 0.021% of the sample. The material sequenced was thymocytes. The receptors come from a human donor.

CDR3 DNA sequence: TGTGCCAGCAGTTTATACTCCGGACTAGCGGGAGGGCCAACCCCCGAGCAGTACTTC. Translating gives CASSLYSGLAGGPTPEQYF. This sequence joins TRBV28 and TRBJ2-7; 15 bases are a match to TRBD2. The CDR3 has 19 residues. Germline V gene data show CDR1 as MDHEN and CDR2 as SYDVKM. V was clipped by 1 base and J by 6 bases; unmatched bases: 13.

The chain carries TRBV28 and TRBJ2-3; D is possibly TRBD1 (5 bases). Germline CDR1 reads MDHEN; CDR2 reads SYDVKM. The CDR3 sequence is 14 residues long. Trimming cost V 5 bases and J 3 bases, with 12 bases left between them. The CDR3 region has the DNA TGTGCCAGCAGTCCCCAACAGGATACAGATACGCAGTATTTT. Encoded protein: CASSPQQDTDTQYF.

The rearrangement uses TRBV18 and TRBJ2-2, with TRBD1 as a possible D gene (7 bases). The CDR3 spans 15 residues. The V end lost 2 bases, the J end lost 7 bases, and 14 bases lay between the germline ends. CDR1 and CDR2 (germline): KGHSH, LQKENI. The CDR3 nucleotides are TGTGCCAGCTCACCATTGGAGGGGGCAATCGGGGAGCTGTTTTTT. It specifies CASSPLEGAIGELFF. Drawing the rest from reference TRBV18 and TRBJ2-2, the complete variable domain is NAGVMQNPRHLVRRRGQEARLRCSPMKGHSHVYWYRQLPEEGLKFMVYLQKENIIDESGMPKERFSAEFPKEGPSILRIQQVVRGDSAAYFCASSPLEGAIGELFFGEGSRLTVL.

V usage is TRBV5-6 and J usage is TRBJ2-7, with TRBD2 matching over 9 bases. Trimming took 4 bases from V and 0 from J; bases not matched to a gene: 2. The CDR3 sequence is 14 residues long. CDR1 SGHDT and CDR2 YYEEEE come from the germline V gene. This chain's CDR3 is CASSTTSGSYEQYF. The CDR3 DNA reads TGTGCCAGCAGCACGACTAGCGGCTCCTACGAGCAGTACTTC.

This sequence joins TRBV27 and TRBJ2-1; 13 bases line up with TRBD2. The germline V gene has CDR1 MNHEY and CDR2 SMNVEV (reference sequence). The CDR3 spans 16 residues. Trimming at V came to 3 bases and at J to 3 bases, leaving 2 bases not matched to a gene. The CDR3 nucleotides are TGTGCCAGCAGTTTCGGACTAGCGGGAGACTACAATGAGCAGTTCTTC. Its protein product is CASSFGLAGDYNEQFF.

V gene TRBV14 combines with J gene TRBJ2-7, with 14 bases identical to TRBD2. Germline V gives CDR1 SGHDN, CDR2 FVKESK. V shed 1 base, J shed 7 bases, and the junction held 18 bases outside the gene matches. The CDR3 contains 20 residues. This CDR3 is CASSQVGTSGRQSPVGEQYF. CDR3 nucleotides: TGTGCCAGCAGCCAAGTCGGGACTAGCGGGAGACAGTCCCCAGTTGGGGAGCAGTACTTC.

The rearrangement links TRBV4-1 to TRBJ2-7, with D possibly matching TRBD2 (7 bases). The germline V and J ends were trimmed by 5 bases and 4 bases, with 24 bases remaining between them. Germline V CDR1 and CDR2: MGHRA, YSYEKL. The CDR3 is made up of 17 amino acids. CDR3 amino acids: CASSRDIGTKQSYEQYF. CDR3 coding DNA: TGCGCCAGCAGCAGGGACATCGGGACTAAACAATCGTACGAGCAGTACTTC.

V and J are TRBV5-1 and TRBJ2-7, with TRBD1 matching over 8 bases. The CDR3 loop spans 17 amino acids. CDR1 is SGHRS and CDR2 is YFSETQ in the germline V gene. V lost 0 bases and J lost 2; bases outside the gene matches: 10. The CDR3 DNA sequence: TGCGCCAGCAGCTTGGAGGTAGGAAGGACAGGGACCTACGAGCAGTACTTC. It translates to CASSLEVGRTGTYEQYF.

The rearrangement links TRBV4-1 to TRBJ1-5; 9 bases agree with TRBD1. After removal of 2 bases from V and 0 bases from J, the junction contained 11 bases not matched to a gene. This CDR3 spans 19 amino acids. CDR1 is MGHRA and CDR2 is YSYEKL in the germline V gene. The CDR3 nucleotides are TGCGCCAGCAGCCAATTCCGGGACAGGGAAAATTTTAGCAATCAGCCCCAGCATTTT. Its translation: CASSQFRDRENFSNQPQHF.

The rearrangement links TRBV15 to TRBJ2-1; TRBD2 agrees at 10 bases. Germline trimming cut 2 bases from V and 5 bases from J; bases unmatched to any gene: 9. CDR1 and CDR2 from the germline V gene are LNHNV and YYDKDF (reference sequence). This CDR3 comprises 17 residues. The CDR3 spells CATSRLIGTSEHNEQFF. CDR3 coding DNA: TGTGCCACCAGCAGACTCATTGGGACTAGCGAGCACAATGAGCAGTTCTTC.

V and J are TRBV19 and TRBJ2-3, with D possibly being TRBD1 or TRBD2 (5 bases each). CDR3 length: 16 amino acids. CDR1 is LNHDA and CDR2 is SQIVND in the germline V gene (reference sequence). V lost 7 bases and J 2 bases, leaving 19 bases between the germline ends. The CDR3 sequence is CASTPGTHHSTDTQYF. The CDR3 bases are TGTGCCAGTACCCCAGGGACCCATCATTCCACAGATACGCAGTATTTT.

The rearrangement uses TRBV14 and TRBJ2-7; D is possibly TRBD1 (6 bases). Between the trimmed V and J ends, which lost 4 bases and 4 bases, there was a span of 20 bases. CDR1 SGHDN and CDR2 FVKESK come from the germline V gene. This CDR3 comprises 16 residues. This CDR3 reads CASSPRPTGFGYEQYF. The CDR3 DNA follows: TGTGCCAGCAGCCCCCGCCCTACAGGGTTCGGGTACGAGCAGTACTTC.

This sequence joins TRBV7-8 and TRBJ2-1; a weak D match, TRBD1 (6 bases). CDR1 and CDR2 from the germline V gene are SGHVS and FQNEAQ. CDR3 length equals 14 residues. V lost 4 bases to trimming and J lost 7 bases, with 14 bases between them. The CDR3 region has the DNA TGTGCCAGCAGCTCGAATTTCAGGGGAAATGAGCAGTTCTTC. Residues: CASSSNFRGNEQFF.

The genes are TRBV2 and TRBJ2-2, with D maybe TRBD2 (5 bases). Germline V lookup: CDR1 SNHLY, CDR2 FYNNEI. The CDR3 consists of 13 residues. The CDR3 nucleotides read TGTGCACAGCGGCCGAAGAACACCGGGGAGCTGTTTTTT. Translated: CAQRPKNTGELFF.

This chain joins TRBV10-3 and TRBJ2-7; TRBD1 matches at 12 bases. The length of the CDR3 is 14 residues. The V and J ends lost 6 bases and 2 bases, in that order; junction bases with no gene match: 2. Germline V gene sequence: CDR1 ENHRY, CDR2 SYGVKD. The CDR3 DNA reads as TGTGCCATCAGCGGGACAGGGGGCACCTACGAGCAGTACTTC. It codes for CAISGTGGTYEQYF.